Below are 29 T cell receptor beta chains sequenced from a single sample in a study of blood T cell repertoires in COVID-19. Profiling relied on immunoSEQ multiplex PCR, and the TCRdb table lists in-frame clones only, not all of them. This sample has under 90,000 clones, with roughly nine tenths found just once. Source material: peripheral blood. The source is a man aged 60 to 69 with acute or convalescent COVID-19.

The CDR3 DNA is TGTGCCAGCAGTTTTCCCGGGGGACAGGCCTACTTCTCCTACGAGCAGTACTTC. Translating it yields CASSFPGGQAYFSYEQYF. The gene calls are TRBV28 and TRBJ2-7, with 8 bases lining up with TRBD1. V trimming: 3 bases; J trimming: 0 bases; junction bases outside the gene matches: 13. Germline V lookup: CDR1 MDHEN, CDR2 SYDVKM. The CDR3 totals 18 residues.

This chain uses TRBV19 with TRBJ2-2; weak D call: TRBD1 (6 bases). CDR3 length: 16 amino acids. V lost 10 bases and J lost 1, with 19 bases in between. Germline V gene data show CDR1 as LNHDA and CDR2 as SQIVND (reference sequence). CDR3 sequence reads: CATKQPGTRNTGELFF. In DNA, the CDR3 is TGTGCCACCAAACAACCCGGGACAAGGAACACCGGGGAGCTGTTTTTT.

This chain links TRBV15 with TRBJ1-1; 8 nucleotides align to TRBD1. V was clipped by 4 bases and J by 1 base; unmatched bases: 8. The CDR3 runs 16 residues. Germline lookup yields CDR1 LNHNV and CDR2 YYDKDF (reference sequence). The CDR3 here is CATSTTRGQPNTEAFF. The DNA of the CDR3 is TGTGCCACCAGCACGACCAGGGGGCAGCCGAACACTGAAGCTTTCTTT.

In nucleotides, the CDR3 is TGTGCCAGCAGCCAAGGACTAGCGGACAATGAGCAGTTCTTC. It yields the protein CASSQGLADNEQFF. The chain carries TRBV4-2 and TRBJ2-1, with 9 bases matching TRBD2. CDR1 and CDR2 from the germline V gene are LGHNA and YNFKEQ. The CDR3 totals 14 residues. The V and J ends lost 1 base and 5 bases, in that order; junction bases with no gene match: 0.

The rearrangement links TRBV29-1 to TRBJ2-7, with TRBD1 matching over 10 bases. The CDR3 is 15 amino acids. Trimming at V came to 4 bases and at J to 0 bases, leaving 6 bases not matched to a gene. Germline V gives CDR1 SQVTM, CDR2 ANQGSEA. The DNA for the CDR3 is TGCAGCGTTGCCGGCGGGGACAGGGGCTCCTACGAGCAGTACTTC. Protein: CSVAGGDRGSYEQYF.

This clone occurred a few times. The chain couples TRBV19 to TRBJ1-4; D gene uncertain. Between the trimmed V and J ends, which lost 7 bases and 2 bases, there was a span of 11 bases. This CDR3 spans 14 amino acids. Germline lookup yields CDR1 LNHDA and CDR2 SQIVND (reference sequence). This CDR3 reads CASKTTGTNEKLFF. Written as DNA, the CDR3 is TGTGCCAGTAAAACCACCGGGACTAATGAAAAACTGTTTTTT. Using reference TRBV19 and TRBJ1-4 for the parts outside the CDR3, the full variable domain is DGGITQSPKYLFRKEGQNVTLSCEQNLNHDAMYWYRQDPGQGLRLIYYSQIVNDFQKGDIAEGYSVSREKKESFPLTVTSAQKNPTAFYLCASKTTGTNEKLFFGSGTQLSVL.

The rearrangement joins TRBV27 to TRBJ2-4; 7 bases are shared with TRBD2. The V gene's germline CDR1 is MNHEY and CDR2 SMNVEV (reference sequence). CDR3 length: 17 residues. V was clipped by 5 bases and J by 1 base; unmatched bases: 11. CDR3 sequence: CASSLRRGGFAKNIQYF. The CDR3 coding sequence is TGTGCCAGCAGTCTCCGACGGGGAGGGTTCGCCAAAAACATTCAGTACTTC.

In this sample, this clone turned up once. The J gene is TRBJ2-5, the V gene TRBV3-1 (or the pseudogene TRBV3-2); TRBD2 matches at 15 bases. J gave up 7 bases and V 4 bases, and 7 bases lay outside the gene matches. The CDR3 totals 16 residues. Germline V gives CDR1 LGHDT, CDR2 YNNKEL (reference sequence). The CDR3 region has the DNA TGTGCCAGCAGCCCCGGGACTAGCGGGGGGTTTTTGACCCAGTACTTC. Its protein product is CASSPGTSGGFLTQYF.

This CDR3 is CASSTTLNTEAFF. CDR3 bases: TGTGCCAGTAGTACGACATTGAACACTGAAGCTTTCTTT. The chain combines TRBV19 with TRBJ1-1; D uncertain. This CDR3 region has 13 residues. Trimming took off 4 bases at V and 0 bases at J, with 6 bases between the two ends. Germline V gene lookup returns CDR1 LNHDA and CDR2 SQIVND (reference sequence).

V gene TRBV12-3 or TRBV12-4 combines with J gene TRBJ1-2; D is undetermined. The CDR3 contains 12 residues. V lost 3 bases to trimming and J lost 9 bases, with 11 bases between them. Here the CDR3 DNA reads TGTGCCAGCAGTTTGAGAGCGCGGAGCTACACCTTC. The encoded protein is CASSLRARSYTF.

The gene calls are TRBV7-2 and TRBJ2-5; TRBD1 agrees at 7 bases. The CDR3 loop spans 14 amino acids. Germline V lookup: CDR1 SGHTA, CDR2 FQGNSA. The V gene end was trimmed by 6 bases and the J gene end by 3 bases; junction bases not matched to a gene: 7. The CDR3 loop is CASRKTGTEETQYF. In DNA form, the CDR3 reads TGTGCCAGCAGAAAAACCGGGACAGAAGAGACCCAGTACTTC.

V gene TRBV12-3 or TRBV12-4 combines with J gene TRBJ1-5; D ambiguous. V was clipped by 2 bases and J by 9 bases, with 8 bases between them. The CDR3 is 12 residues long. DNA of the CDR3: TGTGCCAGCAGTTTACTAGTCGGGCCCCAGCATTTT. It encodes CASSLLVGPQHF.

This rearrangement joins TRBV3-1 (or the pseudogene TRBV3-2) to TRBJ1-4, with TRBD1 identical over 9 bases. J gave up 8 bases and V 3 bases, and 7 bases lay outside the gene matches. The CDR3 covers 15 residues. Germline V gene data show CDR1 as LGHDT and CDR2 as YNNKEL (reference sequence). CDR3 residues: CASSHTGGEGEKLFF. The CDR3 DNA follows: TGTGCCAGCAGCCACACAGGGGGCGAGGGGGAAAAACTGTTTTTT.

The chain links TRBV10-3 to TRBJ1-1; tentatively, D is TRBD1 (5 bases). The CDR3 is 12 amino acids. V lost 0 bases, J lost 7 bases, and 6 bases lay in between. The germline V gene encodes CDR1 ENHRY and CDR2 SYGVKD. CDR3 coding DNA: TGTGCCATCAGTGAGTCGGGGGGTGAAGCTTTCTTT. It codes for CAISESGGEAFF.

In its sample, this clone was seen once. The rearrangement links TRBV6-5 to TRBJ2-1, with 12 bases matching TRBD2. Germline CDR1 MNHEY, CDR2 SVGAGI. V trimming: 6 bases; J trimming: 3 bases; junction bases outside the gene matches: 3. There are 15 residues in the CDR3. CDR3 nucleotides: TGTGCCAGCAGCGCTAGCGGGGGGGTCTACAATGAGCAGTTCTTC. Translation gives CASSASGGVYNEQFF.

V and J are TRBV7-9 and TRBJ1-2; 7 nucleotides line up with TRBD1. CDR1 SEHNR and CDR2 FQNEAQ come from the germline V gene (reference sequence). The V segment lost 5 bases and the J segment 2 bases; nucleotides outside the gene matches: 5. The CDR3 totals 14 residues. CDR3 nucleotide sequence: TGTGCCAGCAGCCTACTGGGACAGAACTATGGCTACACCTTC. Protein product: CASSLLGQNYGYTF.

This clone was observed a single time. The chain recombines TRBV10-3 with TRBJ1-3, with a weak D call TRBD1 (5 bases). Trimming removed 6 bases at V and 1 base at J, with 10 bases between. From germline, CDR1 is ENHRY and CDR2 SYGVKD. This CDR3 contains 14 residues. The CDR3, as DNA: TGTGCCATCAGGGCGACAGAATCTGGAAACACCATATATTTT. This encodes CAIRATESGNTIYF.

The chain carries TRBV19 and TRBJ1-5; perhaps TRBD1 as D (6 bases). CDR3 length: 15 amino acids. The germline CDR1 and CDR2 sequences are LNHDA and SQIVND (reference sequence). V shed 2 bases and J shed 6 bases, with 14 bases lying between them. CDR3 sequence reads: CASSIMGRGSQPQHF. CDR3 coding DNA: TGTGCCAGTAGTATAATGGGAAGGGGGAGTCAGCCCCAGCATTTT.

The rearrangement joins TRBV11-2 to TRBJ2-3, with TRBD2 as a possible D gene (6 bases). The CDR3 loop spans 15 amino acids. V gave up 3 bases and J gave up 0 bases, with 10 bases separating them. Per germline, CDR1 SGHAT and CDR2 FQNNGV. The CDR3 region has the DNA TGTGCCAGCAGCTTCAATCGGGGGAGCACAGATACGCAGTATTTT. It specifies CASSFNRGSTDTQYF. The variable domain in full, completed from reference TRBV11-2 and TRBJ2-3, reads EAGVAQSPRYKIIEKRQSVAFWCNPISGHATLYWYQQILGQGPKLLIQFQNNGVVDDSQLPKDRFSAERLKGVDSTLKIQPAKLEDSAVYLCASSFNRGSTDTQYFGPGTRLTVL.

This sequence joins TRBV12-1 and TRBJ2-1; the DNA was not used to check the table's D call, TRBD2. TRBV12-1 is assigned pseudogene status. CDR3 length: 17 residues. In DNA, the CDR3 is TGTGCCAGCATGTTGTTGGCGGGGGGGCCTTCCTACAATGAGCAGTTCTTC. Protein sequence: CASMLLAGGPSYNEQFF.

V and J are TRBV4-3 and TRBJ1-1; the D gene is possibly TRBD1 (5 bases). V lost 0 bases and J 0 bases, leaving 8 bases between the germline ends. Germline V gene sequence: CDR1 LGHNA, CDR2 YSLEER. This CDR3 comprises 15 residues. The chain's CDR3 is CASSQDPGMNTEAFF. The CDR3, as DNA: TGCGCCAGCAGCCAAGACCCAGGGATGAACACTGAAGCTTTCTTT.

This chain connects TRBV5-1 to TRBJ2-5, with 10 nucleotides matching TRBD1. Germline CDR1 is SGHRS and CDR2 is YFSETQ. Losses at the gene ends were 4 bases for V and 5 bases for J; bases not matched to a gene: 5. The CDR3 length is 14 residues. CDR3 sequence (DNA): TGCGCCAGCAGCCCCGGGACAGGGGAGGAGACCCAGTACTTC. The encoded protein is CASSPGTGEETQYF.

The rearrangement joins TRBV19 to TRBJ1-1, with a tentative D call TRBD1 (5 bases). The germline V and J ends were trimmed by 5 bases and 0 bases, with 13 bases remaining between them. Germline values: CDR1 LNHDA, CDR2 SQIVND (reference sequence). The CDR3 totals 15 residues. The CDR3 loop is CASSSGGVMNTEAFF. The DNA for the CDR3 is TGTGCCAGTAGTTCTGGGGGGGTGATGAACACTGAAGCTTTCTTT. Looking up the rest from reference TRBV19 and TRBJ1-1 gives the full variable domain: DGGITQSPKYLFRKEGQNVTLSCEQNLNHDAMYWYRQDPGQGLRLIYYSQIVNDFQKGDIAEGYSVSREKKESFPLTVTSAQKNPTAFYLCASSSGGVMNTEAFFGQGTRLTVV.

This chain links TRBV4-2 with TRBJ1-3, with no clear D. Trimming cost V 0 bases and J 0 bases, with 9 bases left between them. CDR1 and CDR2 from the germline V gene are LGHNA and YNFKEQ. The CDR3 runs to 16 residues. The CDR3 region has the DNA TGTGCCAGCAGCCAAGAACAGTTAAACTCTGGAAACACCATATATTTT. Residues: CASSQEQLNSGNTIYF.

This clone was seen just once. This chain connects TRBV7-9 to TRBJ1-6, with a weak D call TRBD1 (5 bases). V dropped 2 bases and J dropped 8 bases, with 10 bases sitting between them. The germline V gene encodes CDR1 SEHNR and CDR2 FQNEAQ (reference sequence). CDR3 length: 14 residues. CDR3 bases: TGTGCCAGCAGCTTACTGGGGGGGGATTCACCCCTCCACTTT. Its translation is CASSLLGGDSPLHF.

The gene calls are TRBV5-8 and TRBJ1-3, with 8 bases lining up with TRBD1. Germline-derived CDR1 and CDR2 are SGHTS and YDEGEE. The CDR3 loop spans 12 amino acids. V was clipped by 3 bases and J by 9 bases; unmatched bases: 2. CDR3 amino acids: CASSSGGITIYF. The CDR3 DNA reads as TGTGCCAGCAGCTCAGGGGGCATCACCATATATTTT.

The rearrangement links TRBV11-1 to TRBJ2-7; D may be TRBD1 (5 bases). The length of the CDR3 is 14 residues. The V gene lost 5 bases and the J gene lost 3 bases, with 14 bases spanning the gap. Germline loops: CDR1 SGHAT, CDR2 FQDESV (reference sequence). CDR3 bases: TGTGCCAGCAGCACCACGACAGTTATCTACGAGCAGTACTTC. Translated: CASSTTTVIYEQYF.

V usage is TRBV7-2 and J usage is TRBJ2-7; unclear D gene. The ends were cut back, 5 bases at V and 6 bases at J, with 14 bases in the middle. Per the germline V gene, CDR1 is SGHTA and CDR2 is FQGNSA. This CDR3 contains 13 residues. CDR3: CASSPSRVLEQYF. The CDR3 nucleotides read TGTGCCAGCAGCCCCTCCCGGGTCCTCGAGCAGTACTTC.

The V and J genes are TRBV18 and TRBJ1-2; possibly TRBD1 for D (6 bases). Germline CDR1 is KGHSH and CDR2 is LQKENI. The CDR3 consists of 16 residues. Trimming took 6 bases from V and 1 from J, leaving 18 bases between them. This chain's CDR3 is CASSLGQGNYNYGYTF. The CDR3 bases are TGTGCCAGCTCCCTCGGGCAGGGGAATTATAACTATGGCTACACCTTC.